This TCR beta chain was captured in a study of T-cell memory formation after mild COVID-19. About the research overall: Largely donor-specific sequence clusters came from a couple of donors.

This clonotype showed up just a few times. What it recognizes is unknown. UMIs and sample barcodes were carried by the TCR alpha and TCR beta cDNA libraries that 5'RACE produced using constant-segment primers. One entry per CDR3 protein, called by TCRdb with MiXCR from the 5' RACE reads. The sample includes around 200,000 distinct CDR3 sequences, around 18% of them seen just once. General observations from the study: Largely, contracting CD4+ clones fell within CM and EM, and contracting CD8+ clones within EMRA. There was no confirmation that second-wave clones peaking on day 37 were SARS-CoV-2 specific.

Trimming stripped 3 bases from V and 1 base from J, with 9 bases between. The CDR3 covers 14 residues. CDR1 KGHSH and CDR2 LQKENI come from the germline V gene. The sequence derives from a man younger than 35 who had mild COVID-19 (a few samples of this study predate the infection). Cell type and time point are not known. The sample comprised PBMCs or a T cell subset sorted from them (not recorded which). V gene TRBV18 combines with J gene TRBJ1-1; D is uncertain. The CDR3: CASSPQDPNTEAFF. In DNA form, the CDR3 reads TGTGCCAGCTCACCTCAGGACCCGAACACTGAAGCTTTCTTT.